This is a list of T cell receptor beta chains from one sample in a study of blood T cell repertoires in COVID-19. Generated by immunoSEQ multiplex PCR, the TCRdb table keeps only in-frame clones and is missing some. This sample has approximately 50,000 clones, with 65% to 80% found just once. The sample was peripheral blood. The receptors derive from a man aged 70 or older with acute or convalescent COVID-19. The conserved cysteine and the conserved F or W are not part of the CDR3 here. Clone size is not always given. Where it is, it says once, few, many or a class for expanded clones.

>TRBV7-6|NA|TRBJ1-2
ASSLEGQGMGGYT
>TRBV29-1|NA|TRBJ1-4
SVGQGEKLF
>TRBV18|NA|TRBJ2-1
ASSPPGSPRSYNEQF
>TRBV5-1|NA|TRBJ2-5
ASSFLTGAQETQY
>TRBV7-2|NA|TRBJ2-7
ASSLGGTTTYEQY
>TRBV9|few|TRBJ2-1
ASSISLDPLPL
>TRBV15|NA|TRBJ2-4
ATRSPKNIQY
>TRBV7-5|NA|TRBJ2-2
VRSLRGGTNTGELF
>TRBV6-5|NA|TRBJ2-7
ASSYGTGASEQY
>TRBV11-2|NA|TRBJ2-1
ASMVQGKTVGEQF
>TRBV12-3/TRBV12-4|NA|TRBJ2-7
ASSRGSYEQY
>TRBV4-2|NA|TRBJ2-3
ASSQDPAGATSTDTQY
>TRBV27|NA|TRBJ2-7
ASSLQGLVYEQY
>TRBV6-5|NA|TRBJ2-7
ASIVSTYEQY
>TRBV6-5|NA|TRBJ1-2
ASRGRGGYT
>TRBV19|NA|TRBJ2-4
ASNRDRGNIQY
>TRBV19|NA|TRBJ1-1
ASSRTGVNTEAF
>TRBV7-9|few|TRBJ1-1
ASILPGQRNTEAF
>TRBV12-5|NA|TRBJ2-2
ASGLVGTSGDTGELF
>TRBV12-5|NA|TRBJ2-3
ASVARDYTDTQY
>TRBV28|NA|TRBJ1-6
ASSPAPGNSPLH
>TRBV30|NA|TRBJ1-6
AWNEDRAMIGSPLH
>TRBV5-6|NA|TRBJ1-6
ASSLGDRENSPLH
>TRBV5-6|NA|TRBJ1-5
ASSWGDSRSDQPQH
>TRBV6-5|NA|TRBJ1-4
ASRPPGGANEKLF
>TRBV6-1|NA|TRBJ2-5
ASSEVWLETQY
>TRBV6-5|NA|TRBJ2-4
VSRQGSKNIQY
>TRBV7-8|NA|TRBJ2-7
ASSLGGQETYEQY
>TRBV11-2|NA|TRBJ2-1
ASSLEAGGPNEQF
>TRBV5-4|NA|TRBJ2-1
ASSSAGLAGHNEQF
>TRBV10-2|NA|TRBJ2-7
ASTRDRGYEQY
>TRBV27|NA|TRBJ2-3
ASSFGTGGRDTQY
>TRBV6-5|NA|TRBJ2-1
ASSRGDGYNEQF
>TRBV6-5|NA|TRBJ1-6
ASSYLRTRRRSPLH
>TRBV19|NA|TRBJ1-1
ASRSGQVVTEAF
>TRBV7-2|NA|TRBJ2-1
ASSLGGTNPNEQF
>TRBV6-5|NA|TRBJ1-1
ASSSQGGNTEAF
>TRBV7-9|few|TRBJ1-6
ASSSNRAGNSPLH
>TRBV13|NA|TRBJ2-2
ASSTGLERDSGELF
>TRBV5-1|NA|TRBJ2-3
ASSSTGAGGTDTQY
>TRBV27|NA|TRBJ1-6
ASSHRGPSSYNSPLH
>TRBV5-1|NA|TRBJ1-1
ASSAGPNTEAF
>TRBV6-1|NA|TRBJ1-2
ASSGRLQGKVNYGYT
>TRBV29-1|NA|TRBJ2-7
SVDLTGAPSEQY
>TRBV4-1|NA|TRBJ2-7
ASSQDAERLASYYEQY
>TRBV28|NA|TRBJ2-5
ASNSAGEETQY
>TRBV2|NA|TRBJ2-7
ASSWTGIGYEQY
>TRBV30|NA|TRBJ1-1
AWSAQGRGRTEAF
>TRBV10-2|NA|TRBJ2-7
ATKEGTYEVQY
>TRBV7-2|NA|TRBJ2-1
ASSTWTGAYGEQF
>TRBV15|once|TRBJ2-1
ATSRSTGTYNEQF
>TRBV7-2|NA|TRBJ1-5
ASSLQGDSNQPQH
>TRBV19|NA|TRBJ2-7
ASSIDAGQGYEQY
>TRBV19|few|TRBJ1-6
ASGQGVLYNSPLH
>TRBV4-3|NA|TRBJ1-2
ASSQADRGHLANYGYT
>TRBV19|NA|TRBJ1-5
ASSSGGWQPQH
>TRBV2|NA|TRBJ2-1
ASTSSGGAIAQF
>TRBV18|NA|TRBJ2-5
ASSPPTVQETQY
>TRBV30|NA|TRBJ2-7
AWSATSGGAEEQY
>TRBV5-1|NA|TRBJ1-1
ASSYGQEGTEAF